The 19 T cell receptor beta chains in this list originate from one sample, sequenced in a study of PD-L1 blockade in urothelial cancer. Sequencing was performed with immunoSEQ multiplex PCR; in TCRdb, only in-frame clones are kept and a portion is missing. The data show roughly 120,000 clones, about 89% seen once. Described time point: peripheral blood 6 weeks after treatment start. Here the sequenced sample was PBMCs, taken around atezolizumab (anti-PD-L1) treatment. The source of these receptors is a man in his fifties or sixties with urothelial cancer.

The V gene is TRBV18, the J gene TRBJ1-2; 8 bases are shared with TRBD1. V dropped 5 bases and J dropped 8; count of bases not matched to a gene: 4. CDR1 and CDR2 from the germline V gene are KGHSH and LQKENI. The CDR3 consists of 12 residues. The CDR3: CASSTQGAGYTF. CDR3 sequence (DNA): TGTGCCAGCTCAACTCAGGGGGCGGGCTACACCTTC.

The V and J genes are TRBV6-6 and TRBJ2-7; the D is unclear. CDR3 size: 15 residues. Germline lookup yields CDR1 MNHNY and CDR2 SVGAGI (reference sequence). The V gene lost 0 bases and the J gene lost 6 bases, with 15 bases spanning the gap. CDR3: CASSYSNSLGSEQYF. The CDR3, as DNA: TGTGCCAGCAGTTACTCGAACTCCCTGGGCAGCGAGCAGTACTTC.

This rearrangement joins TRBV9 to TRBJ1-3; possibly TRBD1 for D (6 bases). V was cut by 0 bases and J by 4 bases, with 14 bases left in between. CDR1 SGDLS and CDR2 YYNGEE come from the germline V gene. The CDR3 has 16 amino acids. The CDR3 loop reads CASSVGDKINGNTIYF. CDR3 DNA: TGTGCCAGCAGCGTAGGGGACAAAATAAACGGAAACACCATATATTTT.

The V gene is TRBV27, the J gene TRBJ1-2; the match to TRBD1 covers 9 bases. Germline trimming cut 6 bases from V and 5 bases from J; bases unmatched to any gene: 4. The germline CDR1 and CDR2 sequences are MNHEY and SMNVEV (reference sequence). This CDR3 contains 13 residues. CDR3 protein: CASRGQGTYGYTF. In nucleotides, the CDR3 is TGTGCCAGCAGAGGACAGGGGACGTATGGCTACACCTTC.

The chain employs TRBV7-6 and TRBJ2-1; D perhaps matches TRBD2 (6 bases). Germline CDR1 SGHVS, CDR2 FNYEAQ. V lost 2 bases, J lost 12 bases, and 20 bases lay in between. CDR3 length: 15 residues. This chain's CDR3 is CASSLRQSGDGGQFF. CDR3 DNA: TGTGCCAGCAGCTTAAGACAGTCTGGGGACGGGGGGCAGTTCTTC.

The chain uses TRBV7-2 and TRBJ2-1; TRBD2 matches 8 bases. CDR1 and CDR2 from the germline V gene are SGHTA and FQGNSA. This CDR3 spans 16 amino acids. J gave up 6 bases and V 1 base, and 8 bases lay outside the gene matches. The DNA for the CDR3 is TGTGCCAGCAGCTTAGTACCGAGCGGGGGTTCCAATGAGCAGTTCTTC. Protein sequence: CASSLVPSGGSNEQFF.

The J gene is TRBJ2-1, the V gene TRBV6-1, with TRBD1 as a possible D gene (5 bases). Between the trimmed V and J ends, which lost 8 bases and 9 bases, there was a span of 20 bases. The CDR3 runs to 14 residues. Germline V lookup: CDR1 MNHNS, CDR2 SASEGT. CDR3 sequence reads: CASVATRARGEQFF. In nucleotides, the CDR3 is TGTGCCAGCGTAGCCACCAGGGCCCGCGGTGAGCAGTTCTTC.

The V and J genes are TRBV14 and TRBJ2-5; TRBD2 matches 10 bases. The CDR3 consists of 17 residues. Germline V gene data show CDR1 as SGHDN and CDR2 as FVKESK. V shed 0 bases and J 1 base; nucleotides not matched to a gene: 5. In DNA, the CDR3 is TGTGCCAGCAGCCAAGAGATACTAGCGGGGCCCCAAGAGACCCAGTACTTC. As protein: CASSQEILAGPQETQYF.

The chain is built from TRBV4-1 and TRBJ2-7; TRBD1 is a possible D gene (5 bases). The CDR3 totals 15 residues. V was clipped by 1 base and J by 2 bases, with 12 bases between them. Germline assignment: CDR1 MGHRA and CDR2 YSYEKL. In DNA, the CDR3 is TGCGCCAGCAGCCAAGTTCCGACAGCGACCTACGAGCAGTACTTC. It codes for CASSQVPTATYEQYF.

The chain employs TRBV15 and TRBJ1-4; D unclear. Looked up from germline, CDR1 is LNHNV and CDR2 is YYDKDF (reference sequence). V was clipped by 1 base and J by 7 bases, with 19 bases between them. This CDR3 contains 17 residues. The CDR3 DNA reads TGTGCCACCAGCAGAGCGGTCGGGGAGTGGGTTGGTGAAAAACTGTTTTTT. This gives the protein CATSRAVGEWVGEKLFF. Based on the CDR3 plus reference TRBV15 and TRBJ1-4, the full variable domain is DAMVIQNPRYQVTQFGKPVTLSCSQTLNHNVMYWYQQKSSQAPKLLFHYYDKDFNNEADTPDNFQSRRPNTSFCFLDIRSPGLGDTAMYLCATSRAVGEWVGEKLFFGSGTQLSVL.

This rearrangement joins TRBV7-7 to TRBJ1-1; 10 positions match TRBD1. Germline CDR1 is SSHAT and CDR2 is FNYEAQ (reference sequence). The CDR3 spans 17 residues. The DNA for the CDR3 is TGTGCTAGCCGAGCTTGGGACAGGGGAGTTATGAACACTGAAGCTTTCTTT. This gives the protein CASRAWDRGVMNTEAFF. The complete variable domain, with remaining parts taken from reference TRBV7-7 and TRBJ1-1, reads GAGVSQSPRYKVTKRGQDVTLRCDPISSHATLYWYQQALGQGPEFLTYFNYEAQPDKSGLPSDRFSAERPEGSISTLTIQRTEQRDSAMYRCASRAWDRGVMNTEAFFGQGTRLTVV.

CDR3 bases: TGTGCCAGCAGCCAGGGGACAGCCGCCCCAGAGACCCAGTACTTC. It codes for CASSQGTAAPETQYF. The chain couples TRBV7-2 to TRBJ2-5; TRBD1 agrees at 7 bases. Germline V gene sequence: CDR1 SGHTA, CDR2 FQGNSA. The CDR3 totals 15 residues. Trimming at V came to 5 bases and at J to 4 bases, leaving 10 bases not matched to a gene.

This clone showed up just once. The chain recombines TRBV11-1 with TRBJ2-3; TRBD2 matches at 16 bases. The germline V gene encodes CDR1 SGHAT and CDR2 FQDESV (reference sequence). The junction had 6 bases not matched to a gene; V was cut back by 4 bases and J by 5 bases. CDR3 length equals 17 residues. The CDR3 DNA reads as TGTGCCAGCAGCTCGGGACTAGCGGGAGGGCCGGTAGATACGCAGTATTTT. Its protein product is CASSSGLAGGPVDTQYF.

V and J are TRBV9 and TRBJ2-1, with a weak D call TRBD2 (6 bases). The CDR3 runs to 16 residues. Germline CDR1 reads SGDLS; CDR2 reads YYNGEE. The germline V and J ends were trimmed by 0 bases and 6 bases, with 16 bases remaining between them. Here the CDR3 DNA reads TGTGCCAGCAGCGTAGCCCCGGGGACTTGGGGCAATGAGCAGTTCTTC. This translates into CASSVAPGTWGNEQFF.

This chain uses TRBV9 with TRBJ2-2; 8 bases are a match to TRBD2. The CDR3 is 15 amino acids. In germline, CDR1 is SGDLS, CDR2 YYNGEE. With V trimmed by 0 bases and J by 6 bases, 4 bases remained unmatched. The CDR3 loop reads CASSVGASGSGELFF. For the CDR3, the DNA is TGTGCCAGCAGCGTAGGTGCTAGCGGGTCCGGGGAGCTGTTTTTT.

The chain joins TRBV6-5 to TRBJ1-5, with 7 bases fitting TRBD1. Germline V lookup: CDR1 MNHEY, CDR2 SVGAGI. This CDR3 contains 14 residues. J was trimmed by 7 bases and V by 5 bases; bases with no gene match: 8. CDR3 bases: TGTGCCAGCAGTCCAAGACAGGGCTGGCAGCCCCAGCATTTT. It codes for CASSPRQGWQPQHF.

This clone was seen only once. The chain carries TRBV4-2 and TRBJ2-3, with 11 bases that match TRBD1. The germline V gene has CDR1 LGHNA and CDR2 YNFKEQ. CDR3 size: 16 residues. V was clipped by 4 bases and J by 2 bases; unmatched bases: 5. The DNA of the CDR3 is TGTGCCAGCAGCCCGGGACAGGGGGGTTTCACAGATACGCAGTATTTT. It translates to CASSPGQGGFTDTQYF.

This chain uses TRBV7-9 with TRBJ1-1, with TRBD1 identical over 7 bases. The CDR3 covers 12 residues. V was pared by 5 bases and J by 10 bases, with 7 bases of the junction left unmatched. Germline lookup yields CDR1 SEHNR and CDR2 FQNEAQ (reference sequence). As DNA, the CDR3 is TGTGCCAGCAGCCCAGGACGACAGGGAGCTTTCTTT. This encodes CASSPGRQGAFF.

The chain links TRBV29-1 to TRBJ2-2; perhaps TRBD2 as D (6 bases). The germline V gene has CDR1 SQVTM and CDR2 ANQGSEA. Trimming removed 4 bases at V and 5 bases at J, with 14 bases between. The CDR3 is made up of 14 amino acids. CDR3 protein: CSVGGTAGTGELFF. Written as DNA, the CDR3 is TGCAGCGTTGGGGGGACCGCGGGGACCGGGGAGCTGTTTTTT.